The clone carrying this TCR beta chain was seen more than once but under ten times. From germline, CDR1 is SGHTA and CDR2 FQGTGA. The CDR3 is 13 residues long. Trimming took 5 bases from V and 12 from J, leaving 17 bases between them. One entry per CDR3 protein results from TCRdb running MiXCR on the RT-PCR reads. The table has about 680,000 distinct CDR3 sequences, over 12% seen once. The TCR comes from a female donor in good health, serving as a healthy control. This sequence joins TRBV7-3 and TRBJ2-1; possible D gene TRBD2, 5 bases. Sequences were obtained from memory CD4+ T cells from blood. The CDR3 sequence: CASSAQLGVRQFF. The DNA for the CDR3 is TGTGCCAGCAGCGCCCAACTCGGGGTGCGGCAGTTCTTC.